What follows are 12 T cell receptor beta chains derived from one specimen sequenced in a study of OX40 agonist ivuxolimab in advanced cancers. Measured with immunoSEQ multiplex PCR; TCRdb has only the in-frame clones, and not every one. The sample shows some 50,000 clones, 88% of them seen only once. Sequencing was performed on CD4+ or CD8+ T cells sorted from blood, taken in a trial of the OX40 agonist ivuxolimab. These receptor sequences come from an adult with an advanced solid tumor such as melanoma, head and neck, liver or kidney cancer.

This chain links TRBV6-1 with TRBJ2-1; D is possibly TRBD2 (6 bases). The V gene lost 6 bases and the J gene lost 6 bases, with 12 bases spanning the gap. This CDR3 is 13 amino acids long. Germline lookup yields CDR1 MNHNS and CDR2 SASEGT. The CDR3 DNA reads TGTGCCAGCAGCGTCCCTAGCGTCAATGAGCAGTTCTTC. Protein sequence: CASSVPSVNEQFF.

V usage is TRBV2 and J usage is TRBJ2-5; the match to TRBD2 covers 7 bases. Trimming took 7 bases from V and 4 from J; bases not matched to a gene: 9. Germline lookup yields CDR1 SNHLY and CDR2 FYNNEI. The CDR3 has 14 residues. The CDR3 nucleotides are TGTGCCAGCACCGGGGGTGGCGGGAGAGAGACCCAGTACTTC. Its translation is CASTGGGGRETQYF.

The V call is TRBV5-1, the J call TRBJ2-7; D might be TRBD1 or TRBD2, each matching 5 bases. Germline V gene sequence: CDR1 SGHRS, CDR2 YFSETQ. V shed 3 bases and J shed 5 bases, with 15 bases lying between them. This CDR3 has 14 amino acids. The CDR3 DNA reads TGCGCCAGCAGCTCGGGACGGGTTTGGGACGAGCAGTACTTC. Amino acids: CASSSGRVWDEQYF.

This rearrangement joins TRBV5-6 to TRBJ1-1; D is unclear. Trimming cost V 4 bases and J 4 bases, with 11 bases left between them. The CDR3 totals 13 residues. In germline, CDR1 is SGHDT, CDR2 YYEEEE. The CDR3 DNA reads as TGTGCCAGCAGCCCCTCTCTGGGCACTGAAGCTTTCTTT. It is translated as CASSPSLGTEAFF.

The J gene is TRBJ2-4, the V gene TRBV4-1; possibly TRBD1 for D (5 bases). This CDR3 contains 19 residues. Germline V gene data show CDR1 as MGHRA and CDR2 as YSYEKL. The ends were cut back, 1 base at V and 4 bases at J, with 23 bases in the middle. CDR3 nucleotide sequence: TGCGCCAGCAGCCAAGTTTTTTCGACAGACGCCACACTAAAAAACATTCAGTACTTC. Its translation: CASSQVFSTDATLKNIQYF.

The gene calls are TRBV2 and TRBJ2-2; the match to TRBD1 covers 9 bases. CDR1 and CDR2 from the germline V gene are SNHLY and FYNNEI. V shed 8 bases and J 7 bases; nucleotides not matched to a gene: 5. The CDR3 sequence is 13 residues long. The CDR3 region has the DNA TGTGCCAGCGATGGACAGGGGTACGGGGAGCTGTTTTTT. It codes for CASDGQGYGELFF.

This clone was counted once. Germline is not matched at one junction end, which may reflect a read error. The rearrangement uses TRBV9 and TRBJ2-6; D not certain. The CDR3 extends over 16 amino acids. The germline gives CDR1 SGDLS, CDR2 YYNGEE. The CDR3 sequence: CASNVDQTGGANVLTF. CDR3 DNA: TGTGCCAGCAACGTAGACCAAACCGGGGGGGCCAACGTCCTGACTTTC.

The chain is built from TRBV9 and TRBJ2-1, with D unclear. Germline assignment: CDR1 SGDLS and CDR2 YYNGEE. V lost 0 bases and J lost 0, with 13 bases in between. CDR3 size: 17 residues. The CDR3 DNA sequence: TGTGCCAGCAGCGTAGGGTTAGTCTTGGGCTCCTACAATGAGCAGTTCTTC. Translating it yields CASSVGLVLGSYNEQFF.

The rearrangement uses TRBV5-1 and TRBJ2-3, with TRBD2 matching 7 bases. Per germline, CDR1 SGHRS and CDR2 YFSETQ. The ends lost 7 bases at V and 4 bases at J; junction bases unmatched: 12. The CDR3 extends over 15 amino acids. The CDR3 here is CASVSGGSGADTQYF. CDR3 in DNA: TGCGCCAGCGTTAGTGGCGGGAGTGGAGCAGATACGCAGTATTTT.

The CDR3 coding sequence is TGTGCCAGCAGCCTTCCGTCGACCTATGGGAGCACTGAAGCTTTCTTT. Translated, it gives CASSLPSTYGSTEAFF. The chain is built from TRBV6-6 and TRBJ1-1; D not certain. CDR1 is MNHNY, CDR2 SVGAGI, per germline (reference sequence). The CDR3 is 16 amino acids. Trimming removed 6 bases from V and 4 bases from J, with 21 bases in between.

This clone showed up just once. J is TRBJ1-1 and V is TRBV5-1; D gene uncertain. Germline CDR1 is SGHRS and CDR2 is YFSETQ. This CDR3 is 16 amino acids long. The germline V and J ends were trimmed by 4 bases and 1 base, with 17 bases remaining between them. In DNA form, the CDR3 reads TGCGCCAGCAGCCTGTCCCGAGTTGTGGGGAACACTGAAGCTTTCTTT. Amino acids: CASSLSRVVGNTEAFF.

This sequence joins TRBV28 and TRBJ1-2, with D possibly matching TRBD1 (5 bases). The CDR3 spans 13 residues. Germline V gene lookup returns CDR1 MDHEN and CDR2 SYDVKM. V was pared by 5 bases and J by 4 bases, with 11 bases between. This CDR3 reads CASSLGGAYGYTF. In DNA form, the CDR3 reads TGTGCCAGCAGTCTGGGAGGGGCCTATGGCTACACCTTC.